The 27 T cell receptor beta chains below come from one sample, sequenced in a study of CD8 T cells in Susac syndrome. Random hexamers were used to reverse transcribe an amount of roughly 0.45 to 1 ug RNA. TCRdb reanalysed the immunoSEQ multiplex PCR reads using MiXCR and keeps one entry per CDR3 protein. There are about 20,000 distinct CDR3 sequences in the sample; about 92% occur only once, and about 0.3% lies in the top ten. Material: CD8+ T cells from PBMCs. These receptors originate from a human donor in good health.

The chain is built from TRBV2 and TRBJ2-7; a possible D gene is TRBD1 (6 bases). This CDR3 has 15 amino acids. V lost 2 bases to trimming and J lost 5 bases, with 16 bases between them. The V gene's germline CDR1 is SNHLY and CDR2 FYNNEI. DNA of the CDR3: TGTGCCAGCAGTGAAAGGAAGGGCAGGGGAAACGAGCAGTACTTC. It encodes CASSERKGRGNEQYF.

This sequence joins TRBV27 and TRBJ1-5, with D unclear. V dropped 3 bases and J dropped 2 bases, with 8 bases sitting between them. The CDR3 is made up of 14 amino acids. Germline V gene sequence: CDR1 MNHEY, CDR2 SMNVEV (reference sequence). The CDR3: CASSFSGGNQPQHF. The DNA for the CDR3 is TGTGCCAGCAGTTTCTCTGGGGGCAATCAGCCCCAGCATTTT.

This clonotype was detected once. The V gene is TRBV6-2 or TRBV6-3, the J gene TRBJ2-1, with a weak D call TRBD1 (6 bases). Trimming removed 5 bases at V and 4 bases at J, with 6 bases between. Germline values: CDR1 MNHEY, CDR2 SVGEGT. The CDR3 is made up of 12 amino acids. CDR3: CASSGQYNEQFF. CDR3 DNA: TGTGCCAGCAGTGGACAGTACAATGAGCAGTTCTTC.

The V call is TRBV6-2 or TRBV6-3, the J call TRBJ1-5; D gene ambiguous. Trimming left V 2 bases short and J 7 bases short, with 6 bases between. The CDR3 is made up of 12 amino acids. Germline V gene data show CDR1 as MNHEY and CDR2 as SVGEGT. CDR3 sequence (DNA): TGTGCCAGCAGTTACGGCCGGCAGCCCCAGCATTTT. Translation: CASSYGRQPQHF.

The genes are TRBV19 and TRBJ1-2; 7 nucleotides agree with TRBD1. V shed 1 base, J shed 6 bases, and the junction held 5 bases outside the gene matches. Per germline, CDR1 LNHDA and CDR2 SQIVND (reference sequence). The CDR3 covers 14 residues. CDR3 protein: CASSIAHRGHGYTF. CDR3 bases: TGTGCCAGTAGTATAGCCCACAGGGGCCATGGCTACACCTTC.

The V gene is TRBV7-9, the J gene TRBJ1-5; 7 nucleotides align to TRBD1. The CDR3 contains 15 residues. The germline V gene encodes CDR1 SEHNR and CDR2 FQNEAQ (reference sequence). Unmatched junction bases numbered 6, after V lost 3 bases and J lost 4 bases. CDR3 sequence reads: CASSFSSRGNQPQHF. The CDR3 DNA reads TGTGCCAGCAGCTTCTCTAGCAGGGGGAATCAGCCCCAGCATTTT.

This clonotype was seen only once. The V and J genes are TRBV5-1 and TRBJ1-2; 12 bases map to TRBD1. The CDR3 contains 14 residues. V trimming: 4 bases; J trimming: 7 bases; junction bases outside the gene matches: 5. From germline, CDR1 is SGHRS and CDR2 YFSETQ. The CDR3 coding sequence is TGCGCCAGCAGCCCGGGACAGGGGGCTCTTGGCTACACCTTC. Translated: CASSPGQGALGYTF. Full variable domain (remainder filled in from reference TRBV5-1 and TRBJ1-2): KAGVTQTPRYLIKTRGQQVTLSCSPISGHRSVSWYQQTPGQGLQFLFEYFSETQRNKGNFPGRFSGRQFSNSRSEMNVSTLELGDSALYLCASSPGQGALGYTFGSGTRLTVV.

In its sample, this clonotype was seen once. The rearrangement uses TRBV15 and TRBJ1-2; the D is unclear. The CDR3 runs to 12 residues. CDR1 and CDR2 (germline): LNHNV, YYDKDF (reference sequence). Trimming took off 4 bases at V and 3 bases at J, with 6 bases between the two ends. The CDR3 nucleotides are TGTGCCACCAGCAACGGGGACTATGGCTACACCTTC. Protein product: CATSNGDYGYTF. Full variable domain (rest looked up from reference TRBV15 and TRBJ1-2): DAMVIQNPRYQVTQFGKPVTLSCSQTLNHNVMYWYQQKSSQAPKLLFHYYDKDFNNEADTPDNFQSRRPNTSFCFLDIRSPGLGDTAMYLCATSNGDYGYTFGSGTRLTVV.

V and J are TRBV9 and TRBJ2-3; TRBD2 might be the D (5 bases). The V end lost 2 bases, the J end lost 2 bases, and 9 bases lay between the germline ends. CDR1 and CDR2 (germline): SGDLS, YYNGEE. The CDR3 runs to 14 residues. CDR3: CASSVGGFTDTQYF. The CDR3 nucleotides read TGTGCCAGCAGCGTCGGAGGTTTCACAGATACGCAGTATTTT.

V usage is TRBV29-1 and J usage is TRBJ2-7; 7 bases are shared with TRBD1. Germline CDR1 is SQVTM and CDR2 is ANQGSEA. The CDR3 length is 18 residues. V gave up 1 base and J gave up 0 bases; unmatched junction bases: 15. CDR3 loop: CSVEVSTSGTEASYEQYF. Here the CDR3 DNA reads TGCAGCGTTGAAGTATCAACCTCGGGGACAGAGGCCTCCTACGAGCAGTACTTC.

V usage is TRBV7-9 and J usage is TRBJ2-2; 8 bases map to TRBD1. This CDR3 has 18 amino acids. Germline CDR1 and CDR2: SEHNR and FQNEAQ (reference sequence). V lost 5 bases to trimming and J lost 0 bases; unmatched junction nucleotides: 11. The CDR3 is CASSGRDRTGANTGELFF. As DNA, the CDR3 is TGTGCCAGCAGCGGCCGGGACAGGACTGGAGCGAACACCGGGGAGCTGTTTTTT.

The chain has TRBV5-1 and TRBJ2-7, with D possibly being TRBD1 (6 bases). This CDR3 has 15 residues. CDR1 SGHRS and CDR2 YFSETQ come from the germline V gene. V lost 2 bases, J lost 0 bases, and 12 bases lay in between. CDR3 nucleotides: TGCGCCAGCAGCTTAGGGACATTTCGCTCCTACGAGCAGTACTTC. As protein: CASSLGTFRSYEQYF.

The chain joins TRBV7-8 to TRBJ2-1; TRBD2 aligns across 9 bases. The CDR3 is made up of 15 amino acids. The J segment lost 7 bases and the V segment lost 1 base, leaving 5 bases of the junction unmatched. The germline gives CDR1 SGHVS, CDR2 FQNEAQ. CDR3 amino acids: CASSLEGGGANEQFF. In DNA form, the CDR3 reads TGTGCCAGCAGCTTAGAGGGCGGGGGGGCGAATGAGCAGTTCTTC.

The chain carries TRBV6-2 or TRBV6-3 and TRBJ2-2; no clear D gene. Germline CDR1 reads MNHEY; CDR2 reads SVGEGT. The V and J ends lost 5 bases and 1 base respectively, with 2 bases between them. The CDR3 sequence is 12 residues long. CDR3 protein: CASSENTGELFF. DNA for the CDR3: TGTGCCAGCAGTGAGAACACCGGGGAGCTGTTTTTT.

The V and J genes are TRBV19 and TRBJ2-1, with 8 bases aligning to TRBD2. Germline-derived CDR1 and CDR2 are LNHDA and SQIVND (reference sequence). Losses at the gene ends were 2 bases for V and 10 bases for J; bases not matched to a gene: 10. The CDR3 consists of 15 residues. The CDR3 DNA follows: TGTGCCAGTAGTATAATGGCGGGGGGCTTAGGGGAGCAGTTCTTC. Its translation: CASSIMAGGLGEQFF.

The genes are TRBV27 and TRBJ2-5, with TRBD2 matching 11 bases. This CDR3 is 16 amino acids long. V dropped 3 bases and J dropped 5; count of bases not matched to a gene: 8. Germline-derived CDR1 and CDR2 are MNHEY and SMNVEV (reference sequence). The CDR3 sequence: CASSFLSGGAGETQYF. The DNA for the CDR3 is TGTGCCAGCAGTTTTCTTAGCGGGGGGGCCGGTGAGACCCAGTACTTC.

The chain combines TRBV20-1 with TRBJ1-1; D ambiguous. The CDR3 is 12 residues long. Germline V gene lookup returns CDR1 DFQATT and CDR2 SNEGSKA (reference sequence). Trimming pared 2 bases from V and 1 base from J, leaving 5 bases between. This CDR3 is CSARNPNTEAFF. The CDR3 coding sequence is TGCAGTGCTAGAAATCCGAACACTGAAGCTTTCTTT.

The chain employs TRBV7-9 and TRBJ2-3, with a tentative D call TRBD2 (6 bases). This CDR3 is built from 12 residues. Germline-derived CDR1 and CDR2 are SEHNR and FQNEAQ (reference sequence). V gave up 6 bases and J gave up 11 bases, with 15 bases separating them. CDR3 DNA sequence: TGTGCCAGCAGACTAGAGGGGACTCGGCAGTATTTT. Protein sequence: CASRLEGTRQYF.

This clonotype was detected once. The CDR3: CASSPGGGTDQPQHF. For the CDR3, the DNA is TGTGCCAGCAGCCCAGGTGGTGGTACGGATCAGCCCCAGCATTTT. V gene TRBV12-3 or TRBV12-4 combines with J gene TRBJ1-5, with D unclear. The CDR3 covers 15 residues. Trimming took 6 bases from V and 5 from J, leaving 17 bases between them.

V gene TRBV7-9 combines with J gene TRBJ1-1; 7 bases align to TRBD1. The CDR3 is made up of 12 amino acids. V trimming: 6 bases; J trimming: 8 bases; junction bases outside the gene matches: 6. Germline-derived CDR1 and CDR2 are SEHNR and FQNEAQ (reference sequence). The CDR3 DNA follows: TGTGCCAGCAGAATACAGGGGCTAGAAGCTTTCTTT. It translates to CASRIQGLEAFF. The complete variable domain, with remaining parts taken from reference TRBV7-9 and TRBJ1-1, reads DTGVSQNPRHKITKRGQNVTFRCDPISEHNRLYWYRQTLGQGPEFLTYFQNEAQLEKSRLLSDRFSAERPKGSFSTLEIQRTEQGDSAMYLCASRIQGLEAFFGQGTRLTVV.

DNA for the CDR3: TGCGCCAGCAGCTTGGGGTCTGGAGGTCCTTCCTACGAGCAGTACTTC. Amino acids: CASSLGSGGPSYEQYF. The rearrangement uses TRBV5-1 and TRBJ2-7, with D tentatively TRBD2 (5 bases). The CDR3 totals 16 residues. In germline, CDR1 is SGHRS, CDR2 YFSETQ. V gave up 0 bases and J gave up 1 base, with 14 bases separating them. Full variable domain (outside the CDR3, taken from reference TRBV5-1 and TRBJ2-7): KAGVTQTPRYLIKTRGQQVTLSCSPISGHRSVSWYQQTPGQGLQFLFEYFSETQRNKGNFPGRFSGRQFSNSRSEMNVSTLELGDSALYLCASSLGSGGPSYEQYFGPGTRLTVT.

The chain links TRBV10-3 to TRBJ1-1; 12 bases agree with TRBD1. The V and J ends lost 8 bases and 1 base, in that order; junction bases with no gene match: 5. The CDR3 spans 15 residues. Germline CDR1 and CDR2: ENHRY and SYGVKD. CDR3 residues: CAIGGDRGRNTEAFF. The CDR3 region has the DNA TGTGCCATCGGGGGGGACAGGGGGCGGAACACTGAAGCTTTCTTT.

CDR3 protein: CASSRPDRALITDTQYF. The CDR3 region has the DNA TGTGCCAGCAGCCGACCTGACAGGGCCCTTATCACAGATACGCAGTATTTT. J is TRBJ2-3 and V is TRBV9, with 7 bases that match TRBD1. Germline V gene data show CDR1 as SGDLS and CDR2 as YYNGEE. This CDR3 contains 17 residues. With V trimmed by 4 bases and J by 2 bases, 13 bases remained unmatched.

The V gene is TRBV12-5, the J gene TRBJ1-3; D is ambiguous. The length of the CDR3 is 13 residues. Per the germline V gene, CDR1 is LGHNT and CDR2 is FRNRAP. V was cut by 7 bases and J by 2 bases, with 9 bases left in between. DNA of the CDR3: TGTGCTAGTGCCCTCGGACCTGGAAACACCATATATTTT. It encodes CASALGPGNTIYF.

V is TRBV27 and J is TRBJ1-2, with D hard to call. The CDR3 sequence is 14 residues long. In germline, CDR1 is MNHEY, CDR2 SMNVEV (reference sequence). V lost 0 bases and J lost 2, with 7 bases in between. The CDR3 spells CASSLSPGNYGYTF. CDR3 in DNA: TGTGCCAGCAGTTTATCGCCGGGGAACTATGGCTACACCTTC.

The CDR3 DNA follows: TGCAGCGTTGAAGAAGCGGCGGGGGGCAAATACGAGCAGTACTTC. Its translation: CSVEEAAGGKYEQYF. This chain joins TRBV29-1 and TRBJ2-7, with 8 nucleotides matching TRBD2. V lost 0 bases and J lost 4; bases outside the gene matches: 8. Germline CDR1 and CDR2: SQVTM and ANQGSEA. The CDR3 is 15 residues long.

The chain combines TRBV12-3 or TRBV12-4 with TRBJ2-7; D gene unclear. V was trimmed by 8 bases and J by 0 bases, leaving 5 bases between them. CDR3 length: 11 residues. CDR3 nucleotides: TGTGCCAGCGGGCCCTCCTACGAGCAGTACTTC. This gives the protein CASGPSYEQYF.